Listed here are 9 T cell receptor beta chains from one sample, sequenced in a study of identifying expanded T cells in peripheral blood. Clones were sequenced by immunoSEQ multiplex PCR, and TCRdb holds only the in-frame ones, with some missing. The sample has about 97,000 clones; about 91% are singletons. Sequencing used blood. These receptors were collected from a person between 18 and 69 years old in good health.

The chain joins TRBV4-1 to TRBJ1-1, with 11 bases aligning to TRBD1. After removal of 3 bases from V and 6 bases from J, the junction contained 6 bases not matched to a gene. The CDR3 is 15 residues long. Germline V gives CDR1 MGHRA, CDR2 YSYEKL. CDR3 sequence reads: CASSQTGQGASEAFF. CDR3 DNA: TGCGCCAGCAGCCAGACCGGACAGGGGGCATCTGAAGCTTTCTTT.

The chain carries TRBV2 and TRBJ2-7; D gene unclear. Germline-derived CDR1 and CDR2 are SNHLY and FYNNEI. This CDR3 spans 11 amino acids. V lost 4 bases to trimming and J lost 6 bases, with 7 bases between them. CDR3 sequence: CASSVKTEQYF. In nucleotides, the CDR3 is TGTGCCAGCAGTGTTAAGACCGAGCAGTACTTC.

The chain is built from TRBV10-3 and TRBJ1-2, with D unresolved. Trimming cost V 8 bases and J 5 bases, with 15 bases left between them. This CDR3 is 13 amino acids long. CDR1 is ENHRY, CDR2 SYGVKD, per germline. The CDR3 region is CAIQFQEEYGYTF. CDR3 DNA: TGTGCCATCCAGTTCCAGGAGGAATATGGCTACACCTTC.

The chain's CDR3 is CASRVGASGTSGADTQYF. CDR3 coding DNA: TGTGCCAGTAGGGTGGGAGCGTCCGGGACTAGCGGCGCAGATACGCAGTATTTT. The chain joins TRBV19 to TRBJ2-3; 11 bases map to TRBD2. CDR3 length: 18 residues. Germline loops: CDR1 LNHDA, CDR2 SQIVND (reference sequence). V dropped 6 bases and J dropped 4; count of bases not matched to a gene: 15.

This clone was seen more than once but under ten times. The J gene is TRBJ1-5, the V gene TRBV11-2, with 8 bases that match TRBD1. The CDR3 contains 13 residues. Germline V gene data show CDR1 as SGHAT and CDR2 as FQNNGV. The V segment lost 5 bases and the J segment 7 bases; nucleotides outside the gene matches: 4. The CDR3 DNA reads TGTGCCAGCAGCCCGGACAGGGCACAGCCCCAGCATTTT. Its translation is CASSPDRAQPQHF.

The chain carries TRBV20-1 and TRBJ2-3; D remains ambiguous. The germline CDR1 and CDR2 sequences are DFQATT and SNEGSKA (reference sequence). The CDR3 totals 11 residues. V lost 0 bases and J lost 7, with 5 bases in between. In DNA, the CDR3 is TGCAGTGCTAGAGATTTCAATACGCAGTATTTT. Its translation: CSARDFNTQYF.

J is TRBJ2-2 and V is TRBV19, with D tentatively TRBD1 (6 bases). The length of the CDR3 is 15 residues. V lost 0 bases and J 6 bases, leaving 11 bases between the germline ends. The germline V gene encodes CDR1 LNHDA and CDR2 SQIVND (reference sequence). The DNA for the CDR3 is TGTGCCAGTAGTATAGACTCCGGGACATCCGGGGAGCTGTTTTTT. Encoded protein: CASSIDSGTSGELFF. Full variable domain (outside the CDR3, taken from reference TRBV19 and TRBJ2-2): DGGITQSPKYLFRKEGQNVTLSCEQNLNHDAMYWYRQDPGQGLRLIYYSQIVNDFQKGDIAEGYSVSREKKESFPLTVTSAQKNPTAFYLCASSIDSGTSGELFFGEGSRLTVL.

This chain joins TRBV5-4 and TRBJ2-1; 12 positions agree with TRBD2. The V segment lost 4 bases and the J segment 13 bases; nucleotides outside the gene matches: 12. Germline-derived CDR1 and CDR2 are SGHNT and YYREEE (reference sequence). The CDR3 sequence is 15 residues long. CDR3 protein: CASSLGASGGASQFF. In nucleotides, the CDR3 is TGTGCCAGCAGCCTGGGGGCTAGCGGGGGGGCTTCCCAGTTCTTC.

The V and J genes are TRBV19 and TRBJ1-2, with D uncertain. Looked up from germline, CDR1 is LNHDA and CDR2 is SQIVND (reference sequence). The CDR3 length is 12 residues. V was shortened by 6 bases and J by 2 bases, with 7 bases between the two germline ends. CDR3 nucleotide sequence: TGTGCCAGTAGGGGGAAAAACTATGGCTACACCTTC. Its protein product is CASRGKNYGYTF.